This entry is about one T cell receptor (beta chain). Its specificity is unknown. The table came from immunoSEQ multiplex PCR; TCRdb's copy has only in-frame clones and leaves some out. The sample contains just over 20,000 clones, around 88% of which appear only once. Germline CDR1 is SGHRS and CDR2 is YFSETQ. The CDR3 has 18 amino acids. The V segment lost 5 bases and the J segment 0 bases; nucleotides outside the gene matches: 14. The record originates from a study of PD-L1 blockade in urothelial cancer. For the study at large: Once treatment had started, blood was analyzed at 3 weeks (second dose) and again at 6 weeks.

Study-wide points: Better survival was predicted when blood TCR clonality before treatment fell below the median. In blood at 3 weeks, tumor-associated clones expanded more among patients with durable benefit.

The material was PBMCs, obtained around atezolizumab (anti-PD-L1) treatment. The gene calls are TRBV5-1 and TRBJ2-3; TRBD1 agrees at 8 bases. The TCR was taken from a man aged 45-60 years with urothelial cancer. This chain's CDR3 is CASSDRGLGHTSTDTQYF. CDR3 DNA sequence: TGCGCCAGCAGTGACAGGGGACTTGGACACACTAGCACAGATACGCAGTATTTT.